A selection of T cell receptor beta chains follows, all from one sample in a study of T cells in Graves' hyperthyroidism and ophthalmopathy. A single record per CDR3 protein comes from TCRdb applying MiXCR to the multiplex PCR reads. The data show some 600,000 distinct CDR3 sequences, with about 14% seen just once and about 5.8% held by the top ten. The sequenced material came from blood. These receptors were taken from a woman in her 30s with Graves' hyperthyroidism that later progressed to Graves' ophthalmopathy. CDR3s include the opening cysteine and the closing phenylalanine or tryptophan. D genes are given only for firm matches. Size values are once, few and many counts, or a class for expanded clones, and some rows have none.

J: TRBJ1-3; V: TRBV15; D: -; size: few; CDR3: CATSRLQDHSGNTIYF; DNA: TGTGCCACCAGCAGACTACAGGACCACTCTGGAAACACCATATATTTT
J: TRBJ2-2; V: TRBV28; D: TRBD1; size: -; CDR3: CASRGQGVITGELFF; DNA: TGTGCCAGCAGAGGACAGGGGGTAATCACCGGGGAGCTGTTTTTT
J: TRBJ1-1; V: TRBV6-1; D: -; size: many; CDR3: CASSYYRDVNTEAFF; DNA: TGTGCCAGCAGTTATTACAGGGATGTGAACACTGAAGCTTTCTTT
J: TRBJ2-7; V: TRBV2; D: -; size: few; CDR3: CASSASIGTDYEQYF; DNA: TGTGCCAGCAGTGCCTCCATCGGGACTGACTACGAGCAGTACTTC
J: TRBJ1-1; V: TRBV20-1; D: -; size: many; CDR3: CSARQGGNTEAFF; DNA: TGCAGTGCTAGGCAGGGTGGGAACACTGAAGCTTTCTTT
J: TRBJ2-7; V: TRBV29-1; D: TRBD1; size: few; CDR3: CSVEDTGGPLYEQYF; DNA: TGCAGCGTTGAAGATACAGGGGGACCCCTTTACGAGCAGTACTTC
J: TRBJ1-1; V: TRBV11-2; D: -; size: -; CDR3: CASRILRENTEAFF; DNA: TGTGCCAGCAGGATTTTAAGGGAGAACACTGAAGCTTTCTTT
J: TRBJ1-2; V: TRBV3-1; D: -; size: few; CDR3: CASTRGDGYTF; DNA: TGTGCCAGCACCCGAGGGGATGGCTACACCTTC
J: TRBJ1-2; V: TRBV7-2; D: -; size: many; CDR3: CASSARNGQNYGYTF; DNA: TGTGCCAGCAGCGCACGCAACGGGCAAAACTATGGCTACACCTTC
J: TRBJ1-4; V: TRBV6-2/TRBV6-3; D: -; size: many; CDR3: CASSYGEEGEKLFF; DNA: TGTGCCAGCAGTTACGGGGAGGAAGGTGAAAAACTGTTTTTT
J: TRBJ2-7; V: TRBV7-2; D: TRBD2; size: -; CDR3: CASSPGTSGNEQYF; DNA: TGTGCCAGCAGCCCGGGGACTAGCGGGAACGAGCAGTACTTC
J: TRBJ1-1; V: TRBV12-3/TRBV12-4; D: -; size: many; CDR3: CASSLDGELGTEAFF; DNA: TGTGCCAGCAGTTTAGATGGGGAGCTGGGGACTGAAGCTTTCTTT
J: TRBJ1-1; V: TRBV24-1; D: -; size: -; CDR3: CATSDLATMNTEAFF; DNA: TGTGCTACCAGTGATCTTGCGACAATGAACACTGAAGCTTTCTTT
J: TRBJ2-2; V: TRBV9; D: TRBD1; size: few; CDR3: CASSEAGTANTGELFF; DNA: TGTGCCAGCAGCGAGGCCGGGACAGCGAACACCGGGGAGCTGTTTTTT
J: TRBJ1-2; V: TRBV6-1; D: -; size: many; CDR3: CASSEDSLFGYTF; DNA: TGTGCCAGCAGTGAGGACAGCCTGTTTGGCTACACCTTC
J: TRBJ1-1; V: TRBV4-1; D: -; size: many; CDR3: CASSQVYATEAFF; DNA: TGCGCCAGCAGCCAAGTCTACGCCACTGAAGCTTTCTTT
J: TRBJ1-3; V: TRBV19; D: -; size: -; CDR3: CASSIHRQVLSGNTIYF; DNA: TGTGCCAGTAGTATACATCGACAGGTCCTCTCTGGAAACACCATATATTTT
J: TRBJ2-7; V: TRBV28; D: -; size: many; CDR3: CASRLGRFTYEQYF; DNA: TGTGCCAGTCGCCTGGGGCGGTTCACCTACGAGCAGTACTTC
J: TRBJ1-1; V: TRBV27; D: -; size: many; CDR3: CASTSRGGDTEAFF; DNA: TGTGCCAGCACCTCTCGGGGAGGCGACACTGAAGCTTTCTTT
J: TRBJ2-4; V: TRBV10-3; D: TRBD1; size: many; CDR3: CAISRTGGGGGENIQYF; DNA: TGTGCCATCAGCAGGACAGGGGGCGGAGGAGGAGAAAACATTCAGTACTTC
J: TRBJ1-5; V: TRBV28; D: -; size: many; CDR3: CASSSWGGDSNQPQHF; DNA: TGTGCCAGCAGTTCTTGGGGGGGGGATAGCAATCAGCCCCAGCATTTT
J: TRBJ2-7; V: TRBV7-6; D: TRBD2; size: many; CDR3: CASSLGDSSGVYHEQYF; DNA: TGTGCCAGCAGCTTAGGGGATTCTAGCGGGGTGTATCACGAGCAGTACTTC
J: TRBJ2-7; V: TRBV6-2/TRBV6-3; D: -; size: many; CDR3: CASTNPALAVDEQYF; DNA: TGTGCCAGCACCAACCCGGCACTAGCAGTCGACGAGCAGTACTTC
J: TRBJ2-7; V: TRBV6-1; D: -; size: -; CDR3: CASSESAGYEQYF; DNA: TGTGCCAGCAGTGAATCGGCGGGCTACGAGCAGTACTTC
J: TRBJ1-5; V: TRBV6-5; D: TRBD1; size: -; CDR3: CASSYIGTGGNNQPQHF; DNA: TGTGCCAGCAGTTACATCGGGACAGGGGGCAACAATCAGCCCCAGCATTTT
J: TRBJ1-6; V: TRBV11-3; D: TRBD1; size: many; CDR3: CASSSRDSEYSPLHF; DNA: TGTGCCAGCAGCTCTCGGGACAGCGAATATTCACCCCTCCACTTT
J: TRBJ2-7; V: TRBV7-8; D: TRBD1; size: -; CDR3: CASSGTGQVPSYEQYF; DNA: TGTGCCAGCAGCGGGACCGGACAGGTTCCCTCCTACGAGCAGTACTTC
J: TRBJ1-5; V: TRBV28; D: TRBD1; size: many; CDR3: CASTEINPGGADGSNQPQHF; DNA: TGTGCCAGCACCGAAATAAACCCAGGGGGCGCCGATGGAAGCAATCAGCCCCAGCATTTT
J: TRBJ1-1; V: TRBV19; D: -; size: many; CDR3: CASRDRTDHGMNTEAFF; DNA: TGTGCCAGTAGAGACCGGACGGATCATGGGATGAACACTGAAGCTTTCTTT
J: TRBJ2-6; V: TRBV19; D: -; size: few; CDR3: CASSMRGYGANVLTF; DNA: TGTGCCAGTAGTATGCGGGGCTATGGGGCCAACGTCCTGACTTTC
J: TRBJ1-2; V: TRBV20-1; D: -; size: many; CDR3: CSARLDGSYGYTF; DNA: TGCAGTGCTAGACTTGACGGGTCCTATGGCTACACCTTC
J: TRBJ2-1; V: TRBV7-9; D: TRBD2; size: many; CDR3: CASSLILASYNEQFF; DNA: TGTGCCAGCAGCTTGATACTAGCGTCCTACAATGAGCAGTTCTTC
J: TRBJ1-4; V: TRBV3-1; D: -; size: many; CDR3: CASSQGIGEKLFF; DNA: TGTGCCAGCAGCCAGGGGATTGGAGAAAAACTGTTTTTT
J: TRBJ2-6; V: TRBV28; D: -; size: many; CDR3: CASSPEGKSGANVLTF; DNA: TGTGCCAGCAGCCCTGAGGGAAAATCTGGGGCCAACGTCCTGACTTTC
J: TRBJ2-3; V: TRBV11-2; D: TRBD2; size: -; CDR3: CASSLVGLPGGGSTDTQYF; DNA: TGTGCCAGCAGCTTAGTAGGTCTTCCGGGCGGGGGGAGCACAGATACGCAGTATTTT
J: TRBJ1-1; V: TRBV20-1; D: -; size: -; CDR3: CSASEQNTEAFF; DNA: TGCAGTGCTTCTGAACAGAACACTGAAGCTTTCTTT
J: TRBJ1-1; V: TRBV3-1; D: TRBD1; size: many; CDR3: CASSQDRTGRGTEAFF; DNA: TGTGCCAGCAGCCAAGACCGGACAGGGAGGGGCACTGAAGCTTTCTTT
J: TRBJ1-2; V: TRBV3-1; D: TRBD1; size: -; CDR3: CASSQAGTGSNYGYTF; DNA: TGTGCCAGCAGCCAGGCCGGGACAGGGTCTAACTATGGCTACACCTTC
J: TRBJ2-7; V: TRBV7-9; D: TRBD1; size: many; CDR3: CASSTGTDLTYEQYF; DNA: TGTGCCAGCAGCACCGGGACAGACCTTACCTACGAGCAGTACTTC
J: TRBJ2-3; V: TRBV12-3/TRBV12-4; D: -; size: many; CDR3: CASSFSQGLDTQYF; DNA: TGTGCCAGCAGTTTTAGTCAGGGCTTAGATACGCAGTATTTT
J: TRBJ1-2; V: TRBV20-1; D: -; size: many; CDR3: CSARGGGAVYGYTF; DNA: TGCAGTGCTAGAGGCGGGGGCGCGGTCTATGGCTACACCTTC